The 23 T cell receptor beta chains below all came from one sample that was sequenced in a study of shared clonotypes between healthy human individuals. Generated by immunoSEQ multiplex PCR, the TCRdb table keeps only in-frame clones and is missing some. This repertoire shows roughly 2 million clones, about 94% found once; its top ten account for around 0.13%. The sequencing input was naive CD4+ T cells sorted from blood. Subset described: CD45RA+ positively selected. These receptors were collected from a man younger than 35 in good health.

V usage is TRBV18 and J usage is TRBJ1-4; D might be TRBD1 (5 bases). V lost 5 bases and J lost 0, with 7 bases in between. Germline V gene sequence: CDR1 KGHSH, CDR2 LQKENI. This CDR3 comprises 14 residues. CDR3 DNA sequence: TGTGCCAGCTCAAGGGGTACAACTAATGAAAAACTGTTTTTT. Protein: CASSRGTTNEKLFF. Filled out from reference TRBV18 and TRBJ1-4, the complete variable domain reads NAGVMQNPRHLVRRRGQEARLRCSPMKGHSHVYWYRQLPEEGLKFMVYLQKENIIDESGMPKERFSAEFPKEGPSILRIQQVVRGDSAAYFCASSRGTTNEKLFFGSGTQLSVL.

The chain couples TRBV10-2 to TRBJ1-4; tentative D call: TRBD1 (6 bases). CDR3 length: 15 amino acids. Germline values: CDR1 WSHSY, CDR2 SAAADI. Trimming removed 0 bases from V and 8 bases from J, with 13 bases in between. Here the CDR3 DNA reads TGCGCCAGCAGTGAGTCGCGGGGGGCAGGGGAAAAACTGTTTTTT. Residues: CASSESRGAGEKLFF.

The rearrangement uses TRBV25-1 and TRBJ1-2, with a possible D match to TRBD1 (5 bases). The germline gives CDR1 MGHDK, CDR2 SYGVNS. The length of the CDR3 is 13 residues. V gave up 8 bases and J gave up 6 bases, with 16 bases separating them. Here the CDR3 reads CASANSWGNGYTF. The DNA for the CDR3 is TGTGCCAGCGCCAACTCGTGGGGGAATGGCTACACCTTC.

With regard to this clone: Other DNA variants within this sample encode the same CDR3. The V gene is TRBV30, the J gene TRBJ2-5, with D possibly called TRBD1 or TRBD2 (5 bases each). This CDR3 spans 13 amino acids. Trimming cost V 3 bases and J 1 base, with 9 bases left between them. Looked up from germline, CDR1 is GTSNPN and CDR2 is SVGIG (reference sequence). CDR3 in amino acids: CAWSRGFQETQYF. CDR3 in DNA: TGTGCCTGGAGCCGGGGCTTCCAAGAGACCCAGTACTTC.

V and J are TRBV28 and TRBJ1-1; 8 nucleotides align to TRBD1. J was trimmed by 4 bases and V by 8 bases; bases with no gene match: 12. The germline V gene encodes CDR1 MDHEN and CDR2 SYDVKM. This CDR3 contains 15 residues. CDR3 loop: CASGQGHYPGTEAFF. The CDR3, as DNA: TGTGCCAGCGGACAGGGTCATTATCCGGGCACTGAAGCTTTCTTT. The whole variable domain, filled in from reference TRBV28 and TRBJ1-1, reads DVKVTQSSRYLVKRTGEKVFLECVQDMDHENMFWYRQDPGLGLRLIYFSYDVKMKEKGDIPEGYSVSREKKERFSLILESASTNQTSMYLCASGQGHYPGTEAFFGQGTRLTVV.

The rearrangement links TRBV2 to TRBJ2-6; tentative D call: TRBD2 (5 bases). The CDR3 extends over 16 amino acids. Trimming took 5 bases from V and 0 from J, leaving 11 bases between them. Looked up from germline, CDR1 is SNHLY and CDR2 is FYNNEI. The CDR3: CASSMKGASGANVLTF. The CDR3 DNA follows: TGTGCCAGCAGTATGAAGGGAGCCTCTGGGGCCAACGTCCTGACTTTC.

This chain joins TRBV9 and TRBJ2-3; 7 nucleotides agree with TRBD2. Per germline, CDR1 SGDLS and CDR2 YYNGEE. The CDR3 length is 16 residues. Losses at the gene ends were 3 bases for V and 2 bases for J; bases not matched to a gene: 9. CDR3 sequence reads: CASSDLRGKNTDTQYF. CDR3 bases: TGTGCCAGCAGCGACCTGCGGGGGAAGAACACAGATACGCAGTATTTT.

This rearrangement joins TRBV6-6 to TRBJ2-5; 8 positions agree with TRBD2. V shed 7 bases and J 2 bases; nucleotides not matched to a gene: 6. The CDR3 covers 14 residues. Per the germline V gene, CDR1 is MNHNY and CDR2 is SVGAGI (reference sequence). CDR3 sequence reads: CASKIAGTQETQYF. The CDR3 DNA sequence: TGTGCCAGCAAAATAGCGGGAACGCAAGAGACCCAGTACTTC.

This clone was detected only once. The chain joins TRBV4-1 to TRBJ2-6; D is possibly TRBD1 (6 bases). Deletions cut 4 bases from V and 1 base from J, with 8 bases between. The CDR3 spans 15 residues. The germline V gene has CDR1 MGHRA and CDR2 YSYEKL. CDR3 bases: TGCGCCAGCAGCCCACAGGGTTCTGGGGCCAACGTCCTGACTTTC. It yields the protein CASSPQGSGANVLTF.

The rearrangement links TRBV6-1 to TRBJ2-3, with D tentatively TRBD1 or TRBD2 (6 bases each). The ends were cut back, 2 bases at V and 7 bases at J, with 22 bases in the middle. Germline V lookup: CDR1 MNHNS, CDR2 SASEGT. CDR3 length equals 17 residues. CDR3 sequence reads: CASSERTAPSGANTQYF. For the CDR3, the DNA is TGTGCCAGCAGTGAACGGACAGCCCCTTCGGGGGCCAATACGCAGTATTTT.

The chain links TRBV19 to TRBJ2-7, with 7 positions matching TRBD2. J lost 2 bases, V lost 2 bases, and 3 bases had no gene match. CDR3 length equals 14 residues. Per germline, CDR1 LNHDA and CDR2 SQIVND (reference sequence). The CDR3 nucleotides are TGTGCCAGTAGTATAAGCGGGGAACCCTACGAGCAGTACTTC. It codes for CASSISGEPYEQYF.

The V call is TRBV29-1, the J call TRBJ2-1; no firm D call. V was cut by 1 base and J by 10 bases, with 8 bases left in between. The CDR3 length is 11 residues. Germline-derived CDR1 and CDR2 are SQVTM and ANQGSEA. The CDR3 DNA sequence: TGCAGCGTTGAAGGCGCGGTAGAGCAGTTCTTC. Its protein product is CSVEGAVEQFF.

This chain uses TRBV5-4 with TRBJ2-2, with a weak D call TRBD2 (6 bases). The germline V gene encodes CDR1 SGHNT and CDR2 YYREEE (reference sequence). V lost 3 bases and J 4 bases, leaving 10 bases between the germline ends. This CDR3 spans 14 amino acids. CDR3 nucleotides: TGTGCCAGCAGCTATGAGGGACTCACCGGGGAGCTGTTTTTT. Encoded protein: CASSYEGLTGELFF.

The chain joins TRBV7-2 to TRBJ2-1, with 9 bases lining up with TRBD2. After removal of 5 bases from V and 0 bases from J, the junction contained 8 bases not matched to a gene. This CDR3 comprises 17 residues. The V gene's germline CDR1 is SGHTA and CDR2 FQGNSA. The CDR3 region is CASSLRLAASSYNEQFF. The CDR3 nucleotides are TGTGCCAGCAGCCTAAGACTAGCGGCCAGCTCCTACAATGAGCAGTTCTTC.

With regard to this clone: Other DNA sequences in the same sample also yield this CDR3. The chain is built from TRBV20-1 and TRBJ1-1; D not certain. V lost 3 bases, J lost 2 bases, and 4 bases lay in between. This CDR3 contains 11 residues. Per germline, CDR1 DFQATT and CDR2 SNEGSKA (reference sequence). CDR3 protein: CSARGNTEAFF. As DNA, the CDR3 is TGCAGTGCTAGGGGAAACACTGAAGCTTTCTTT.

Comments on this clone: This sample also contains other DNA sequences that code for the same CDR3. The V call is TRBV5-1, the J call TRBJ2-7; the D gene could be TRBD1 or TRBD2 (5 bases each). The V gene lost 0 bases and the J gene lost 3 bases, with 10 bases spanning the gap. Germline V gene sequence: CDR1 SGHRS, CDR2 YFSETQ. The CDR3 sequence is 14 residues long. The CDR3 protein is CASSLVPGSYEQYF. In nucleotides, the CDR3 is TGCGCCAGCAGCTTGGTTCCAGGGAGCTACGAGCAGTACTTC.

To note about this clone: A read error may account for a junction end that differs from germline. The gene calls are TRBV6-1 and TRBJ1-1; weak D call: TRBD1 (5 bases). Germline V CDR1 and CDR2: MNHNS, SASEGT. This CDR3 spans 13 amino acids. DNA for the CDR3: TGTGCCAGCAGTGATGTACGGGGGAGAGGAAGCTTGTTT. Translation: CASSDVRGRGSLF.

The CDR3 sequence: CASSLLETQETQYF. Here the CDR3 DNA reads TGCGCCAGCAGCTTACTCGAGACCCAAGAGACCCAGTACTTC. The chain carries TRBV5-1 and TRBJ2-5; D is ambiguous. The CDR3 extends over 14 amino acids. Germline-derived CDR1 and CDR2 are SGHRS and YFSETQ. V was clipped by 2 bases and J by 1 base, with 9 bases between them.

This chain uses TRBV6-5 with TRBJ1-2, with D possibly TRBD1 on 5 matching bases. V gave up 8 bases and J gave up 2 bases, with 9 bases separating them. CDR1 and CDR2 from the germline V gene are MNHEY and SVGAGI. CDR3 length: 12 amino acids. The CDR3 loop reads CASGGGNYGYTF. The CDR3, as DNA: TGTGCCAGCGGCGGGGGAAACTATGGCTACACCTTC.

The genes are TRBV4-1 and TRBJ2-1; D ambiguous. The CDR3 runs to 13 residues. Trimming took 3 bases from V and 7 from J, leaving 10 bases between them. Looked up from germline, CDR1 is MGHRA and CDR2 is YSYEKL. CDR3 region: CASSHLNSNEQFF. As DNA, the CDR3 is TGCGCCAGCAGCCACCTCAATAGTAATGAGCAGTTCTTC.

The chain recombines TRBV5-1 with TRBJ2-5, with D possibly TRBD1 on 7 matching bases. V gave up 0 bases and J gave up 5 bases, with 17 bases separating them. This CDR3 is 16 amino acids long. Germline V gene lookup returns CDR1 SGHRS and CDR2 YFSETQ. Here the CDR3 DNA reads TGCGCCAGCAGCTTGGAACCTCGGACAGGAGGGGAGACCCAGTACTTC. Amino acid sequence: CASSLEPRTGGETQYF.

J is TRBJ1-5 and V is TRBV19; perhaps TRBD1 as D (5 bases). The CDR3 spans 15 residues. Trimming removed 1 base at V and 7 bases at J, with 14 bases between. The V gene's germline CDR1 is LNHDA and CDR2 SQIVND (reference sequence). The CDR3 reads CASSIGRRQGQPQHF. CDR3 nucleotides: TGTGCCAGTAGTATAGGTCGCCGGCAGGGACAGCCCCAGCATTTT.

V and J are TRBV7-3 and TRBJ1-4, with D possibly being TRBD1 (6 bases). Trimming pared 2 bases from V and 0 bases from J, leaving 7 bases between. The CDR3 has 15 amino acids. Germline assignment: CDR1 SGHTA and CDR2 FQGTGA. The CDR3 protein is CASSLGTTTNEKLFF. In nucleotides, the CDR3 is TGTGCCAGCAGCTTAGGGACAACAACTAATGAAAAACTGTTTTTT.